This TCR beta chain was captured by sequencing in a study of shared clonotypes between healthy human individuals (dated by TCRdb to 2018 to 2021). About the investigation overall: A couple of women and three men aged 18 to 49 years were included in the cohort. Between about 0.8 and 9 billion PBMCs per donor were obtained by leukapheresis. The study deeply sequenced blood TCR repertoires of five healthy adults to estimate repertoire size and the extent of clonotype sharing between individuals. For each donor, CD4 naive and CD4 memory were each given three plates, CD8 naive was given two plates, and CD8 memory was given one plate. To increase sequencing depth and limit assay-specific biases, different laboratories used diverse techniques to prepare libraries and sequence TCR repertoires.

TCR CDR3 regions were amplified from genomic DNA by multiplex PCR using the deep immunoSEQ assay. Extracted genomic DNA from each cell subset was spread evenly across all wells of several immunoSEQ 96-well plates, with each plate serving as a replicate. Each replicate PCR for sorted subsets received about 180 ng genomic DNA, equal to roughly 30,000 T cell genomes. Purified libraries were quantified with a Qubit 3.0 fluorometer, sized on a Bioanalyzer 2100, and re-quantified with the KAPA Library Quantification kit. Each immunoSEQ 96-well plate was sequenced on its own single-read 150-cycle Illumina NextSeq 550 flow cell. As for how the authors treated the data: The immunoSEQ output contained only junctional sequences without quality scores, so filtering could not match that applied to full-length reads. To assign V/J genes and CDR3, sequences were annotated against IMGT germline references using PyIR, a Python wrapper for IgBLAST v1.9. Reads were filtered out if the reads had weak V/J assignments (E-value above 1e-6), no CDR3, stop codons, out-of-frame junctions, or ambiguous translated residues. V3J clonotypes were defined as sequences sharing the same inferred V gene, J gene, and CDR3 amino acid sequence. Percentage overlap between repertoires was calculated by dividing the number of shared unique clonotypes by the size of the smaller repertoire. Three approaches were used to assess repertoire richness: RTK rarefaction, the Chao1 estimator, and Recon v2.1 estimates of unobserved clonotypes. For all TCRbeta clonotypes obtained by the gDNA method from a few donors, generation probabilities were computed with OLGA. Drawn from immuneACCESS, this table holds only the in-frame rearrangements with V and J called that TCRdb kept. Clones are partly lost; checked studies trace under half to an unresolved V gene and leave the rest unexplained. That table is the source of V, J and clone size, and D and trimming were worked out from the DNA. Recorded for this sample are about 690,000 clones; 90% of them occurred a single time. The biggest ten clones account for about a third of the sample.

Results and caveats for the whole study, not just this receptor: Based on pairwise subsampling, the degree of clonotype sharing among donors was expected to be affected by sequencing depth. Approximately 4.8% of naive CD4, 3.5% of naive CD8, roughly 2.5% of memory CD4, and 0.4% of memory CD8 clonotypes were shared across several donors. Clonotypes shared by all four sorted-subset donors showed higher generation probabilities than non-shared clonotypes. Because the study included only a small number of donors, the genetic and exposure-history diversity represented was limited. Rarefaction of sorted-subset datasets indicated incomplete sequencing despite the large sequencing depth. Sampling was limited to blood, and TCR repertoires in tissue likely differ from TCR repertoires in blood. Larger estimated clonotype richness was generally found for naive subsets than for memory subsets.

The donors were healthy, HIV-negative adults who had no recently reported acute infections or vaccinations. Only Caucasian adults living in Nashville, Tennessee, USA were represented among the donors. CD8 memory samples consisted of magnetically selected CD45RO+ cells combined with CCR7-negative CD45RA+ effector memory (TemRA) cells. Blood was obtained by leukapheresis, after which PBMCs were separated by Ficoll-Histopaque density gradient centrifugation and cryopreserved in liquid nitrogen vapor phase. Analytical flow cytometry was used to check the purity and quantity of each magnetically sorted T cell population. Each sorted fraction had its genomic DNA isolated and then quantified by UV absorbance on a Nanodrop 2000c. CDR1 SEHNR and CDR2 FQNEAQ are derived from the germline V gene (reference sequence). V trim: 0 bases; J trim: 4 bases; unmatched bases: 8. Taken from cysteine to phenylalanine, the CDR3 has 16 residues. Just the 48-base CDR3 DNA is kept, in frame starting at base 1.

In regard to this clone: There is no known antigen for this receptor. Base qualities are not at hand, and no much larger clone is one base apart.

The chain is assembled from TRBV7-9 and TRBJ2-5; 7 junctional bases match TRBD2. The clonotype was recovered from a man aged 18-30 years in good health. Some clones in this sample may be carry-over from other donors' samples. The material sequenced was memory CD8+ T cells from PBMCs. The cell subset or site label, read with the paper, signifies: CD45RO+ cells pooled with CCR7-negative TemRA cells. The CDR3 loop reads CASSLARGAGVETQYF. DNA sequence: TGTGCCAGCAGCTTAGCGCGGGGTGCGGGAGTAGAGACCCAGTACTTC.